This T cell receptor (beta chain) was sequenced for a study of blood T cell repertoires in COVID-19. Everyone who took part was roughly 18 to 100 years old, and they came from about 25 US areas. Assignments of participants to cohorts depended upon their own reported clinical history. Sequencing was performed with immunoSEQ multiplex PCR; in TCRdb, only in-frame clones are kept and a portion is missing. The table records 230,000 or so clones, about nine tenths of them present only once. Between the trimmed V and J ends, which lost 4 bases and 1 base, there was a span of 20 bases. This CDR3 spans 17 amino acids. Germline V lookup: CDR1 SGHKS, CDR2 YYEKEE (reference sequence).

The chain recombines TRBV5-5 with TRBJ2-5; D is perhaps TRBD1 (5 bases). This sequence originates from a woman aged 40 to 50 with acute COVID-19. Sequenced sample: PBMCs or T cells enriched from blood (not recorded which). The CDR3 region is CASSVLGAGPPQETQYF. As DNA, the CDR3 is TGTGCCAGCAGCGTACTTGGGGCAGGTCCCCCCCAAGAGACCCAGTACTTC. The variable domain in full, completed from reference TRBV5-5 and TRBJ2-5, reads DAGVTQSPTHLIKTRGQQVTLRCSPISGHKSVSWYQQVLGQGPQFIFQYYEKEERGRGNFPDRFSARQFPNYSSELNVNALLLGDSALYLCASSVLGAGPPQETQYFGPGTRLLVL.